This passage covers 16 T cell receptor beta chains from one sample sequenced in a study of human T cells and chemical hapten exposure. Whole blood, unfractionated, served as the material for total RNA extraction. Each CDR3 protein gets one entry after TCRdb re-called the 5' RACE reads with MiXCR. This table has 110,000 or so distinct CDR3 sequences, around 20% appearing once. The receptors come from a human donor in good health.

In nucleotides, the CDR3 is TGTGCCAGCAGCCAATCCTTGGAAAGGACCGGGGAGCTGTTTTTT. Protein: CASSQSLERTGELFF. V gene TRBV7-9 combines with J gene TRBJ2-2; D is unresolved. Germline assignment: CDR1 SEHNR and CDR2 FQNEAQ (reference sequence). The ends were cut back, 5 bases at V and 5 bases at J, with 15 bases in the middle. The CDR3 sequence is 15 residues long.

This chain uses TRBV5-4 with TRBJ2-1, with 13 bases matching TRBD2. V shed 0 bases, J shed 12 bases, and the junction held 9 bases outside the gene matches. This CDR3 comprises 16 residues. CDR1 SGHNT and CDR2 YYREEE come from the germline V gene (reference sequence). Here the CDR3 reads CASSLDRTSGRKGQFF. The CDR3 bases are TGTGCCAGCAGCTTGGATAGGACTAGCGGGAGAAAAGGGCAGTTCTTC.

This clonotype was observed a handful of times. This chain uses TRBV4-1 with TRBJ2-7; D is ambiguous. Germline-derived CDR1 and CDR2 are MGHRA and YSYEKL. The CDR3 sequence is 13 residues long. Trimming took 0 bases from V and 9 from J, leaving 12 bases between them. CDR3 DNA sequence: TGCGCCAGCAGCCAAGATAGTGTAACAATGCAGTACTTC. It translates to CASSQDSVTMQYF.

There are a few counts of this clonotype. This sequence joins TRBV5-1 and TRBJ1-1; D might be TRBD1 (5 bases). The germline V gene encodes CDR1 SGHRS and CDR2 YFSETQ. The V and J ends lost 1 base and 5 bases respectively, with 15 bases between them. The CDR3 length is 15 residues. CDR3: CASSLLNVGGTEAFF. In DNA, the CDR3 is TGCGCCAGCAGCTTGTTAAACGTCGGGGGAACTGAAGCTTTCTTT.

CDR3 DNA sequence: TGTGCCAGCAGCCTGATTAATTCACCCCTCCACTTT. Its translation: CASSLINSPLHF. The J gene is TRBJ1-6, the V gene TRBV27, with no clear D. Per germline, CDR1 MNHEY and CDR2 SMNVEV (reference sequence). Trimming shortened V by 6 bases and J by 6 bases, and 6 bases separated the two germline ends. This CDR3 contains 12 residues.

V gene TRBV10-3 combines with J gene TRBJ2-7; 8 bases align to TRBD1. The CDR3 extends over 15 amino acids. The germline gives CDR1 ENHRY, CDR2 SYGVKD. The V and J ends lost 5 bases and 2 bases, in that order; junction bases with no gene match: 8. The CDR3 bases are TGTGCCATCAGTCCTCAGGGGGCGAAAACCTACGAGCAGTACTTC. Encoded protein: CAISPQGAKTYEQYF.

The chain recombines TRBV28 with TRBJ2-3, with D unresolved. Germline V gene lookup returns CDR1 MDHEN and CDR2 SYDVKM. This CDR3 has 14 residues. Trimming shortened V by 8 bases and J by 0 bases, and 12 bases separated the two germline ends. CDR3 amino acids: CASLRRRSTDTQYF. For the CDR3, the DNA is TGTGCCAGCCTCAGGCGGCGGAGCACAGATACGCAGTATTTT.

This clonotype was detected many times. V is TRBV18 and J is TRBJ2-3; D remains ambiguous. The CDR3 consists of 12 residues. From germline, CDR1 is KGHSH and CDR2 LQKENI. Trimming shortened V by 0 bases and J by 5 bases, and 3 bases separated the two germline ends. The CDR3 DNA reads TGTGCCAGCTCACCACCTGGAGATACGCAGTATTTT. It is translated as CASSPPGDTQYF.

This clonotype was counted between two and nine times. The chain is built from TRBV5-1 and TRBJ2-5; D is undetermined. The CDR3 covers 12 residues. The germline V gene encodes CDR1 SGHRS and CDR2 YFSETQ. Trimming took off 3 bases at V and 5 bases at J, with 8 bases between the two ends. Written as DNA, the CDR3 is TGCGCCAGCAGCTCCAACGGGGAGACCCAGTACTTC. Residues: CASSSNGETQYF.

The chain couples TRBV28 to TRBJ2-7; possible D gene TRBD1, 5 bases. CDR1 and CDR2 (germline): MDHEN, SYDVKM. The CDR3 sequence is 15 residues long. V was cut by 8 bases and J by 6 bases, with 23 bases left in between. CDR3: CASLNVKQGLSEQYF. The CDR3 DNA reads TGTGCCAGCTTAAACGTCAAGCAGGGTTTGAGCGAGCAGTACTTC.

The sample holds a few counts of this clonotype. The rearrangement uses TRBV27 and TRBJ2-7, with TRBD1 matching 9 bases. The CDR3 is 15 residues long. V lost 6 bases and J lost 6; bases outside the gene matches: 12. Germline V lookup: CDR1 MNHEY, CDR2 SMNVEV (reference sequence). The CDR3 sequence: CASSPGTGHYSEQYF. The CDR3 DNA reads as TGTGCCAGCAGCCCCGGGACAGGGCATTACAGCGAGCAGTACTTC.

The CDR3 DNA reads as TGCAGCGTTGTCTCTGGATACGAGCAGTACTTC. It encodes CSVVSGYEQYF. The rearrangement links TRBV29-1 to TRBJ2-7; D call uncertain. Germline V gives CDR1 SQVTM, CDR2 ANQGSEA. Trimming removed 4 bases from V and 4 bases from J, with 8 bases in between. The CDR3 contains 11 residues.

The chain recombines TRBV29-1 with TRBJ1-1, with a possible D match to TRBD1 (5 bases). This CDR3 has 15 amino acids. Trimming took off 7 bases at V and 2 bases at J, with 20 bases between the two ends. CDR1 is SQVTM, CDR2 ANQGSEA, per germline. The CDR3 region has the DNA TGCAGCGGGGAGGGTGGCGACAGCCCCAACACTGAAGCTTTCTTT. Translated, it gives CSGEGGDSPNTEAFF.

This clonotype was seen ten or more times. J is TRBJ1-2 and V is TRBV12-3 or TRBV12-4, with 10 bases lining up with TRBD1. This CDR3 is 19 amino acids long. V trimming: 7 bases; J trimming: 5 bases; junction bases outside the gene matches: 22. This chain's CDR3 is CASTIKTMGQGRLEYGYTF. Written as DNA, the CDR3 is TGTGCCAGCACCATAAAAACGATGGGACAGGGGCGCCTAGAATATGGCTACACCTTC.

CDR3 bases: TGTGCCGGATCTGGAGGGAGCTCCTACAATGAGCAGTTCTTC. Encoded protein: CAGSGGSSYNEQFF. The V and J genes are TRBV2 and TRBJ2-1, with D possibly matching TRBD2 (6 bases). V was pared by 11 bases and J by 0 bases, with 14 bases between. The CDR3 is 14 residues long. CDR1 and CDR2 from the germline V gene are SNHLY and FYNNEI.

The chain is built from TRBV12-3 or TRBV12-4 and TRBJ1-2, with D tentatively TRBD1 (5 bases). V gave up 6 bases and J gave up 7 bases, with 15 bases separating them. The CDR3 loop spans 13 amino acids. The CDR3 DNA reads as TGTGCCAGCAGGAGTCGGAGGGGTGCTGGCTACACCTTC. It is translated as CASRSRRGAGYTF.